This record covers a single T cell receptor beta chain. What it recognizes is unknown. TCRdb re-called the reads with MiXCR, one entry per CDR3 protein. The sample has 140,000 to 150,000 distinct CDR3 sequences, about 32% seen once. This sample was included in a study of T cell repertoires in cytomegalovirus infection. Study outcomes and limitations: Clonotype analysis showed dominance of the ex vivo response by HLA-C-restricted CMV-specific TCR beta clonotypes.

Per germline, CDR1 ENHRY and CDR2 SYGVKD. The V gene lost 3 bases and the J gene lost 5 bases, with 5 bases spanning the gap. The CDR3 has 12 amino acids. This sequence was found in a human donor in good health (CMV status not recorded). Some clones in this sample may be carry-over from other donors' samples. The specimen comprised CD8+ T cells from cultured PBMCs, sampled from culture after CMV antigen stimulation. The chain has TRBV10-3 and TRBJ2-1; the D is unclear. The CDR3, as DNA: TGTGCCATCAGTGAAAATCACAATGAGCAGTTCTTC. Its protein is CAISENHNEQFF.